The sequence of this T cell receptor beta chain was determined in a study of graft-versus-host responses after intestinal transplantation. Study background: Recipients had transplants, and these were multivisceral, liver-intestinal, or isolated intestinal.

The study, taken as a whole, reports: In recipient marrow, GvH clones were found, and some appeared first in ileum or blood.

V lost 6 bases and J lost 7, with 16 bases in between. CDR1 and CDR2 from the germline V gene are MNHEY and SVGAGI. This CDR3 contains 15 residues. TCRdb's copy holds only in-frame clones and misses some; the assay was immunoSEQ multiplex PCR. The table has around 87,000 clones, approximately 90% seen once. Comments on this clone: Its antigen remains unidentified.

The J gene is TRBJ1-6, the V gene TRBV6-5; D is undetermined. The clonotype was recovered from a human donor who was the organ donor for an intestinal transplant. Specimen: unstimulated CD8+ T cells sorted from spleen or lymph node cells, collected before transplant. CDR3 DNA: TGTGCCAGCAGACCCGGGAGGAGTGGGAATTCACCCCTCCACTTT. It encodes CASRPGRSGNSPLHF.